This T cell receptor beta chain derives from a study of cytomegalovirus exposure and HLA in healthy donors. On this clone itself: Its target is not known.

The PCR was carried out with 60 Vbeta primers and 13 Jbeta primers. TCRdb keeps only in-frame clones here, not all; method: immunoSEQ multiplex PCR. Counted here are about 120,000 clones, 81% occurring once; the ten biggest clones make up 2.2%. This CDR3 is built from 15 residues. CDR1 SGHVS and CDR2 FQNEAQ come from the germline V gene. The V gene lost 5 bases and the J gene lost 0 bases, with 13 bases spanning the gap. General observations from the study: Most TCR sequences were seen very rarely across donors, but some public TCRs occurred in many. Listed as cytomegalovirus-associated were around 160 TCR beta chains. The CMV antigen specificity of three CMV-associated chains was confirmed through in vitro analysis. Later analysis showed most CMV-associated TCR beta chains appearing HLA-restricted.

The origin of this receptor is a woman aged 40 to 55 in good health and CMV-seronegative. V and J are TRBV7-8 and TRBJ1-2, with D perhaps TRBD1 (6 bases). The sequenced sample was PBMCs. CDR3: CASSPGQLANYGYTF. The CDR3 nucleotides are TGTGCCAGCAGCCCAGGACAGTTAGCTAACTATGGCTACACCTTC.